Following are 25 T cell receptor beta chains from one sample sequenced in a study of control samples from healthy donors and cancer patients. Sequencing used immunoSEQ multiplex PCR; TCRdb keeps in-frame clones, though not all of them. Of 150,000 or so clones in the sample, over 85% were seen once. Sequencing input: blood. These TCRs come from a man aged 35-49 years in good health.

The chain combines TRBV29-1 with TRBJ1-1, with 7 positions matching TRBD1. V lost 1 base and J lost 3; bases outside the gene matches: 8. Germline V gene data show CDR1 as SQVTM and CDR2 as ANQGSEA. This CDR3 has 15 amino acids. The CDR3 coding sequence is TGCAGCGTTGAAGGTCGTACAGGGGCCGACACTGAAGCTTTCTTT. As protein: CSVEGRTGADTEAFF.

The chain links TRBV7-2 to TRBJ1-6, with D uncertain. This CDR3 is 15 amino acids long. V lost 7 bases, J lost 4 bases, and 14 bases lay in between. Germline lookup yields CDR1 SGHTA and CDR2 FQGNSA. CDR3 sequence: CASTRAAMYNSPLHF. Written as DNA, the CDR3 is TGTGCCAGCACGCGGGCAGCGATGTATAATTCACCCCTCCACTTT.

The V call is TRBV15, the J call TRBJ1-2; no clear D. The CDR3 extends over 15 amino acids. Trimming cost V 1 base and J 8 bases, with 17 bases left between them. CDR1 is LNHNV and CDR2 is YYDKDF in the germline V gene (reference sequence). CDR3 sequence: CATSRGKGSSTGYTF. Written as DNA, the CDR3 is TGTGCCACCAGCAGAGGCAAGGGATCATCTACAGGCTACACCTTC.

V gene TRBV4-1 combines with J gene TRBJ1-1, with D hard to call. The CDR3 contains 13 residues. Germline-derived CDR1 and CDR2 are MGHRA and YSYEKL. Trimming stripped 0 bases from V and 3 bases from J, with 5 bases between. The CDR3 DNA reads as TGCGCCAGCAGCCAAGATCTGGACACTGAAGCTTTCTTT. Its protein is CASSQDLDTEAFF.

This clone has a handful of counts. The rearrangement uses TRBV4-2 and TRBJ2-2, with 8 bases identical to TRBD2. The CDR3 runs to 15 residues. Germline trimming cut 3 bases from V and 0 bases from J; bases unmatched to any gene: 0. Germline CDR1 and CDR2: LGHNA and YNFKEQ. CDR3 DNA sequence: TGTGCCAGCAGCCACGGGGGGGCGAACACCGGGGAGCTGTTTTTT. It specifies CASSHGGANTGELFF.

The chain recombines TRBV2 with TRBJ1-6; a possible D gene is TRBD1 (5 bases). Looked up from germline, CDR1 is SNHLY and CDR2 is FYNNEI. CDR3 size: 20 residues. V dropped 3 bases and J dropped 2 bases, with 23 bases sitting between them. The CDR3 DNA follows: TGTGCCAGCAGTGATCCAGGGCGGGTTTTGGCAAGACCCTATAATTCACCCCTCCACTTT. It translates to CASSDPGRVLARPYNSPLHF.

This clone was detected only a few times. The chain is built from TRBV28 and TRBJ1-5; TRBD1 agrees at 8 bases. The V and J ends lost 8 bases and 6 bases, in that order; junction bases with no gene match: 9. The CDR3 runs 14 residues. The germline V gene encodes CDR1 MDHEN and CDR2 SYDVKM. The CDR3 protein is CASSTTGVIQPQHF. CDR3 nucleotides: TGTGCCAGCTCCACGACAGGGGTGATTCAGCCCCAGCATTTT. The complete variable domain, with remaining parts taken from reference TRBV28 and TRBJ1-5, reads DVKVTQSSRYLVKRTGEKVFLECVQDMDHENMFWYRQDPGLGLRLIYFSYDVKMKEKGDIPEGYSVSREKKERFSLILESASTNQTSMYLCASSTTGVIQPQHFGDGTRLSIL.

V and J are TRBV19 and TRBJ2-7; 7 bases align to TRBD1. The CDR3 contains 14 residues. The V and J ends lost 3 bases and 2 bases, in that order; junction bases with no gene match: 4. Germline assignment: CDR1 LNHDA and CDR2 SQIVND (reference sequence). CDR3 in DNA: TGTGCCAGTAGTATCCGGGACAGAGCCTACGAGCAGTACTTC. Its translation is CASSIRDRAYEQYF.

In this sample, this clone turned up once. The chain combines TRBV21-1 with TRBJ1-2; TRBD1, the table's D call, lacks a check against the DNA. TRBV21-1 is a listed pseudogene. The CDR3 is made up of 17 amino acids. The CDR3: CASSKVFRQGARYGYTF. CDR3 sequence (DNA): TGTGCCAGCAGCAAAGTATTTAGACAGGGGGCGAGGTATGGCTACACCTTC.

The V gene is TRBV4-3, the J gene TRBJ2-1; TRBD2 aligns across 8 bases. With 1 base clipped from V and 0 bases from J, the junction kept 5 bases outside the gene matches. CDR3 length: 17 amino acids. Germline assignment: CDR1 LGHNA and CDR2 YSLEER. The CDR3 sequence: CASSQAGGGSSYNEQFF. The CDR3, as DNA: TGCGCCAGCAGCCAAGCCGGGGGGGGGAGCTCCTACAATGAGCAGTTCTTC.

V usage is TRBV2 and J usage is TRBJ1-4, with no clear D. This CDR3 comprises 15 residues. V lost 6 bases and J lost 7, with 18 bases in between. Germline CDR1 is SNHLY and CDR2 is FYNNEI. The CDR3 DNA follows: TGTGCCAGCAGGGGAGACAAGGGTGTGGGTGAAAAACTGTTTTTT. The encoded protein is CASRGDKGVGEKLFF.

CDR3 coding DNA: TGCGCCAGCAGGACGGGCAGGGAGGAAAAACTGTTTTTT. Amino acid sequence: CASRTGREEKLFF. J is TRBJ1-4 and V is TRBV5-1; D possibly corresponds to TRBD1 (5 bases). Germline CDR1 is SGHRS and CDR2 is YFSETQ. Trimming removed 5 bases at V and 8 bases at J, with 13 bases between. This CDR3 has 13 amino acids.

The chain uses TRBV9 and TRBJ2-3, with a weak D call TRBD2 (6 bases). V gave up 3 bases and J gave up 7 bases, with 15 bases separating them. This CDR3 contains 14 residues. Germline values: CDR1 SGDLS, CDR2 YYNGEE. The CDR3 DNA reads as TGTGCCAGCAGCGCTTCAGCGGGTACCTATACGCAGTATTTT. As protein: CASSASAGTYTQYF.

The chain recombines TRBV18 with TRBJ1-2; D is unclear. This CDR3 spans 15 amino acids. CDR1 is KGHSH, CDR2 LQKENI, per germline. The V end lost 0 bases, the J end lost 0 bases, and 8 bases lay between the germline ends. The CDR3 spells CASSPPATPNYGYTF. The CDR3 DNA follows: TGTGCCAGCTCACCACCCGCCACCCCTAACTATGGCTACACCTTC. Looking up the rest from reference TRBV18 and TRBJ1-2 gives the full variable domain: NAGVMQNPRHLVRRRGQEARLRCSPMKGHSHVYWYRQLPEEGLKFMVYLQKENIIDESGMPKERFSAEFPKEGPSILRIQQVVRGDSAAYFCASSPPATPNYGYTFGSGTRLTVV.

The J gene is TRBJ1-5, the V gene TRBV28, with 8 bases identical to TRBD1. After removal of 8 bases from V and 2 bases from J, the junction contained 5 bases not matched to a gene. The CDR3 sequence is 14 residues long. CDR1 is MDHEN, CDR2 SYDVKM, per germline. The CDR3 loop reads CASLQGARNQPQHF. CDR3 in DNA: TGTGCCAGCCTGCAGGGGGCTCGCAATCAGCCCCAGCATTTT.

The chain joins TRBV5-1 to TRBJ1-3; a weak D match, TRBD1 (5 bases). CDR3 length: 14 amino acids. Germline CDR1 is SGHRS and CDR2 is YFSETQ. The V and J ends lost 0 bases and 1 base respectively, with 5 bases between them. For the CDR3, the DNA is TGCGCCAGCAGCTTGGAGGGGTCTGGAAACACCATATATTTT. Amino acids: CASSLEGSGNTIYF.

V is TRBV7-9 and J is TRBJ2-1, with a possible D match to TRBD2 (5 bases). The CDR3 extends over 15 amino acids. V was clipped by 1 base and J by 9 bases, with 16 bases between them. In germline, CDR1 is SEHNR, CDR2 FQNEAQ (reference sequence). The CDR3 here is CASSLVGHYRGEQFF. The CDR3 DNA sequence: TGTGCCAGCAGCTTAGTCGGCCATTATCGGGGTGAGCAGTTCTTC.

CDR3 DNA sequence: TGTGCCAGCAGCTTACGCGCACCGGGACAGGGAGGAAACACCATATATTTT. Residues: CASSLRAPGQGGNTIYF. This chain links TRBV7-6 with TRBJ1-3; TRBD1 agrees at 9 bases. CDR1 SGHVS and CDR2 FNYEAQ come from the germline V gene. There are 17 residues in the CDR3. V lost 2 bases, J lost 4 bases, and 9 bases stayed unmatched.

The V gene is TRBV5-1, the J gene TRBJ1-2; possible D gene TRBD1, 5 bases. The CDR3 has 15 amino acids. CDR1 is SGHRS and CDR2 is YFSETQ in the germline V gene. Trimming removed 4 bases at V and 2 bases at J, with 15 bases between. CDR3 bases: TGCGCCAGCAGCGGAGCGGGGGAAAGAAACTATGGCTACACCTTC. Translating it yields CASSGAGERNYGYTF.

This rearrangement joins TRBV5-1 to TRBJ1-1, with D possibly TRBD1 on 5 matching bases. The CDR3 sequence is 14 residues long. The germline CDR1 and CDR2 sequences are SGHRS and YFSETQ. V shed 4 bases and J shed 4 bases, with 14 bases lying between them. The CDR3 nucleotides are TGCGCCAGCAGCCGGGTGGGGGTAGGCACTGAAGCTTTCTTT. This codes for CASSRVGVGTEAFF.

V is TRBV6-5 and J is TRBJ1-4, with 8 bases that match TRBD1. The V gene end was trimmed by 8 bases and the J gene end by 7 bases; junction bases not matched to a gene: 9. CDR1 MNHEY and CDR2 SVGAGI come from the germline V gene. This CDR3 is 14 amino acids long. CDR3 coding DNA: TGTGCCAGCCGGCGACAGGGGAGTCGTGAAAAACTGTTTTTT. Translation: CASRRQGSREKLFF.

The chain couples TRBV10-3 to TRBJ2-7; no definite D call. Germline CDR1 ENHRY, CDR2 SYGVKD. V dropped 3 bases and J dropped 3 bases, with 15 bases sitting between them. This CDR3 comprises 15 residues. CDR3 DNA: TGTGCCATCAGTGATCCCAACGGTTCTCTCTACGAGCAGTACTTC. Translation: CAISDPNGSLYEQYF.

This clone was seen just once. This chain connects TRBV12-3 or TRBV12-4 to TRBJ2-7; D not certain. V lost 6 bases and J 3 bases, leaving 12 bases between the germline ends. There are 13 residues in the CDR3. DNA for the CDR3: TGTGCCAGCAGCCGGAGTCGGGTCTACGAGCAGTACTTC. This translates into CASSRSRVYEQYF.

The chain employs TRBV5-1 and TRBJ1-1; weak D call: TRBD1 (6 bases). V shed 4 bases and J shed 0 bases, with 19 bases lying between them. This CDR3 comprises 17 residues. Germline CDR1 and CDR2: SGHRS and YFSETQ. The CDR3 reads CASSGGSFRRVNTEAFF. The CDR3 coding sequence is TGCGCCAGCAGCGGGGGCAGCTTTAGGCGGGTGAACACTGAAGCTTTCTTT.

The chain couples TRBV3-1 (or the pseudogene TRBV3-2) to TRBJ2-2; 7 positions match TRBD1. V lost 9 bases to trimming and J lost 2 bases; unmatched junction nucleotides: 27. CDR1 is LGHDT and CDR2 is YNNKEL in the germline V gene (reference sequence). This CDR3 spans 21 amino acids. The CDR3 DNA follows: TGTGCCAGAGAGGGGACCCGACAGGGAAGCCACCTCCTTAAAAACACCGGGGAGCTGTTTTTT. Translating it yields CAREGTRQGSHLLKNTGELFF.